Following are 20 T cell receptor beta chains from one sample sequenced in a study of metastatic and nonmetastatic thyroid tumors. Before thyroid surgery, none of the patients had received any treatment. With MiXCR, TCRdb reprocessed the PCR reads. The table has just over 20,000 clones, 15% to 18% seen once. Sequenced material: blood. These receptors were collected from a female donor with papillary thyroid cancer or a benign thyroid nodule (not recorded which). Some clones in this sample may be carry-over from other donors' samples.

The chain combines TRBV28 with TRBJ1-2; D remains ambiguous. The V gene's germline CDR1 is MDHEN and CDR2 SYDVKM. V dropped 9 bases and J dropped 4 bases, with 21 bases sitting between them. The CDR3 totals 15 residues. The CDR3 DNA reads TGTGCCAGTGTACACCTTGGACCATTAGGCTATGGCTACACCTTC. Protein sequence: CASVHLGPLGYGYTF.

The J gene is TRBJ2-7, the V gene TRBV4-1; 14 bases are shared with TRBD2. CDR1 and CDR2 (germline): MGHRA, YSYEKL. With 1 base clipped from V and 5 bases from J, the junction kept 4 bases outside the gene matches. The CDR3 loop spans 16 amino acids. The CDR3 region is CASSQATSGGADEQYF. The CDR3 bases are TGCGCCAGCAGCCAAGCGACTAGCGGGGGGGCCGACGAGCAGTACTTC.

This clone was observed many times. V usage is TRBV7-2 and J usage is TRBJ1-5; D is uncertain. V gave up 2 bases and J gave up 0 bases, with 17 bases separating them. CDR1 SGHTA and CDR2 FQGNSA come from the germline V gene. This CDR3 region has 18 residues. CDR3 sequence: CASSLRAGTLGSNQPQHF. For the CDR3, the DNA is TGTGCCAGCAGCTTACGGGCGGGAACACTAGGTAGCAATCAGCCCCAGCATTTT. Full variable domain (remainder filled in from reference TRBV7-2 and TRBJ1-5): GAGVSQSPSNKVTEKGKDVELRCDPISGHTALYWYRQSLGQGLEFLIYFQGNSAPDKSGLPSDRFSAERTGGSVSTLTIQRTQQEDSAVYLCASSLRAGTLGSNQPQHFGDGTRLSIL.

This clone came up a few times. One end of the junction is discordant with germline, which a read error may explain. The chain couples TRBV28 to TRBJ1-2, with D uncertain. This CDR3 comprises 15 residues. CDR1 MDHEN and CDR2 SYDVKM come from the germline V gene. The CDR3 bases are TGTGCCAGCAGTTTGGTTGCGCAGGTGCAGTATGGATACACCTTC. Translated, it gives CASSLVAQVQYGYTF.

This clone was picked up a small number of times. This chain uses TRBV14 with TRBJ2-7; 9 positions agree with TRBD1. The germline CDR1 and CDR2 sequences are SGHDN and FVKESK. Germline trimming cut 5 bases from V and 2 bases from J; bases unmatched to any gene: 7. CDR3 length: 15 residues. Here the CDR3 DNA reads TGTGCCAGCAGCTTGTCCGGGACAGGGACCTACGAGCAGTACTTC. Residues: CASSLSGTGTYEQYF.

This clone showed up many times. V and J are TRBV7-9 and TRBJ1-2, with D possibly matching TRBD1 (5 bases). Germline CDR1 SEHNR, CDR2 FQNEAQ (reference sequence). Trimming removed 0 bases from V and 4 bases from J, with 9 bases in between. The CDR3 runs 14 residues. As DNA, the CDR3 is TGTGCCAGCAGCTTAGCAGGGGTGGGCTATGGCTACACCTTC. This translates into CASSLAGVGYGYTF.

This clone was recorded at least ten times. The V gene is TRBV6-6, the J gene TRBJ2-1; D ambiguous. Germline CDR1 and CDR2: MNHNY and SVGAGI (reference sequence). This CDR3 contains 13 residues. V was cut by 1 base and J by 2 bases, with 3 bases left in between. Here the CDR3 reads CASSYLAYNEQFF. For the CDR3, the DNA is TGTGCCAGCAGTTACTTAGCCTACAATGAGCAGTTCTTC.

This clone was detected ten times or more. The chain combines TRBV20-1 with TRBJ2-5; D is possibly TRBD2 (5 bases). Germline V gene sequence: CDR1 DFQATT, CDR2 SNEGSKA (reference sequence). With 6 bases removed from V and 5 bases from J, the gap between germline ends came to 19 bases. The CDR3 is 14 amino acids. This CDR3 is CSADHGERLETQYF. In DNA form, the CDR3 reads TGCAGTGCCGACCATGGGGAGCGGCTTGAGACCCAGTACTTC.

The chain has TRBV4-2 and TRBJ1-2; 10 bases fit TRBD1. J was trimmed by 8 bases and V by 4 bases; bases with no gene match: 16. Germline CDR1 LGHNA, CDR2 YNFKEQ. The CDR3 runs to 17 residues. CDR3 DNA sequence: TGTGCCAGCAGCCTCCAAGCAACCCGGGACAGGGGCGAAGGCTACACCTTC. As protein: CASSLQATRDRGEGYTF.

This clone appeared many times. The chain recombines TRBV11-3 with TRBJ2-7; tentative D call: TRBD2 (6 bases). Germline lookup yields CDR1 SGHNT and CDR2 YENEEA. V shed 3 bases and J shed 2 bases, with 11 bases lying between them. CDR3 size: 14 residues. The CDR3 region is CASSLAGRPYEQYF. The CDR3 DNA follows: TGTGCCAGCAGCTTGGCAGGGAGGCCCTACGAGCAGTACTTC.

The chain is built from TRBV20-1 and TRBJ2-7, with TRBD2 matching 7 bases. The length of the CDR3 is 14 residues. CDR1 and CDR2 (germline): DFQATT, SNEGSKA (reference sequence). Germline trimming cut 5 bases from V and 1 base from J; bases unmatched to any gene: 8. Here the CDR3 reads CSAAYAGVSYEQYF. CDR3 in DNA: TGCAGTGCTGCCTATGCGGGAGTGTCCTACGAGCAGTACTTC.

This clone was found many times. The chain carries TRBV7-6 and TRBJ2-1; D is tentatively TRBD1 or TRBD2 (6 bases each). This CDR3 contains 13 residues. Trimming took off 5 bases at V and 7 bases at J, with 12 bases between the two ends. Germline CDR1 and CDR2: SGHVS and FNYEAQ. The chain's CDR3 is CASSRGGLNEQFF. The CDR3 DNA reads as TGTGCCAGCAGCCGAGGGGGGTTGAATGAGCAGTTCTTC.

This chain links TRBV24-1 with TRBJ1-2; a weak D match, TRBD1 (6 bases). Germline-derived CDR1 and CDR2 are KGHDR and SFDVKD. The V and J ends lost 5 bases and 5 bases respectively, with 11 bases between them. The CDR3 runs 13 residues. The CDR3 protein is CATSAGGGYGYTF. The CDR3 DNA reads as TGTGCCACCAGTGCGGGGGGCGGGTATGGCTACACCTTC.

The table lists this clone with many counts. This chain uses TRBV5-5 with TRBJ1-1, with D possibly TRBD1 on 6 matching bases. Germline V gene lookup returns CDR1 SGHKS and CDR2 YYEKEE (reference sequence). This CDR3 comprises 14 residues. The V and J ends lost 4 bases and 7 bases respectively, with 17 bases between them. CDR3 protein: CASSRQALYDEAFF. In DNA, the CDR3 is TGTGCCAGCAGCCGACAGGCTTTGTATGATGAAGCTTTCTTT.

This clone was counted many times. V is TRBV19 and J is TRBJ2-7; 9 bases agree with TRBD2. V shed 6 bases and J 5 bases; nucleotides not matched to a gene: 11. Per the germline V gene, CDR1 is LNHDA and CDR2 is SQIVND (reference sequence). This CDR3 region has 15 residues. As DNA, the CDR3 is TGTGCCAGTAGAGGCGCGGGAGGGGGTTCGGACGAGCAGTACTTC. This encodes CASRGAGGGSDEQYF.

This clone was seen at least ten times. V and J are TRBV3-1 and TRBJ1-4; D is perhaps TRBD1 (6 bases). The germline V gene encodes CDR1 LGHDT and CDR2 YNNKEL (reference sequence). CDR3 length: 14 residues. The V and J ends lost 3 bases and 4 bases respectively, with 9 bases between them. The CDR3: CASSQRGGNEKLFF. The CDR3 DNA is TGTGCCAGCAGCCAGAGAGGGGGTAATGAAAAACTGTTTTTT.

This clone was seen just once. Germline is not matched at one junction end, which may reflect a read error. The chain links TRBV7-2 to TRBJ2-1, with TRBD2 matching over 9 bases. The length of the CDR3 is 15 residues. Germline V gene data show CDR1 as SGHTA and CDR2 as FQGNSA. The CDR3 loop is CSSSLASGVYNEQFF. The DNA for the CDR3 is TGTTCCAGCAGCTTAGCTAGCGGGGTATACAATGAACAGTTCTTC.

This clone was observed a few times. The chain has TRBV4-1 and TRBJ2-1, with D perhaps TRBD2 (6 bases). CDR3 length: 15 amino acids. Germline V gene data show CDR1 as MGHRA and CDR2 as YSYEKL. Between the trimmed V and J ends, which lost 4 bases and 4 bases, there was a span of 14 bases. The DNA for the CDR3 is TGCGCCAGCAGCCCCCAACGGCGGGATTACAATGAGCAGTTCTTC. It is translated as CASSPQRRDYNEQFF.

This clone has a count of ten or more. V and J are TRBV19 and TRBJ1-1; a possible D gene is TRBD1 (6 bases). Per germline, CDR1 LNHDA and CDR2 SQIVND (reference sequence). The CDR3 covers 15 residues. Trimming left V 6 bases short and J 3 bases short, with 17 bases between. The CDR3: CASRQPGQEDTEAFF. The CDR3 DNA reads as TGTGCCAGTAGACAACCGGGACAAGAAGACACTGAAGCTTTCTTT.

This clone occurred many times. Written as DNA, the CDR3 is TGTGCCAGCAGCCCCACTTGGGGTTCACCCCTCCACTTT. This encodes CASSPTWGSPLHF. V gene TRBV7-3 combines with J gene TRBJ1-6, with D hard to call. Trimming stripped 5 bases from V and 9 bases from J, with 11 bases between. The CDR3 extends over 13 amino acids. Germline assignment: CDR1 SGHTA and CDR2 FQGTGA.